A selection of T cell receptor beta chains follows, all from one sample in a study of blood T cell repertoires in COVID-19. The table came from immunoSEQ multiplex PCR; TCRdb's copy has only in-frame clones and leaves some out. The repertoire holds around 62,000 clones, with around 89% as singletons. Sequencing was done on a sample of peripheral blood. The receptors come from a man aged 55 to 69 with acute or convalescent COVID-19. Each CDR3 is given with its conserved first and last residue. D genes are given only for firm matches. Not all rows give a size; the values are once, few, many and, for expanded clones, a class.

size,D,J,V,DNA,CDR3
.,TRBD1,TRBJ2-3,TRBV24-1,TGTGCCACCAGTGACCAACGACAGGGTTGGGGCACAGATACGCAGTATTTT,CATSDQRQGWGTDTQYF
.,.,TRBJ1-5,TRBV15,TGTGCCACCAGCAGAGCAGCAGGGGTCAATCAGCCCCAGCATTTT,CATSRAAGVNQPQHF
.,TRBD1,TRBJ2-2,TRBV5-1,TGCGCCAGCAGCTTGGCCGCAACTAGGACAGGCACAGGGCTGTTTTTT,CASSLAATRTGTGLFF
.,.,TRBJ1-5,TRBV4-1,TGCGCCAGCAGCCAAGGACTCCTCCCCGGCAATCAGCCCCAGCATTTT,CASSQGLLPGNQPQHF
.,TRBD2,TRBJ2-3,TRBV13,TGTGCCAGCAGCTTGATGGGGCGGACTAGCGCCGGCCCTAGCACAGATACGCAGTATTTT,CASSLMGRTSAGPSTDTQYF
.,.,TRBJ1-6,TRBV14,TGTGCCAGCAGCGCACAGACCTTTGGGTCACCCCTCCACTTT,CASSAQTFGSPLHF
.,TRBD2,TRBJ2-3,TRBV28,TGTGCCAGCAGGCTGGCGGGAGGGGGCACAGATACGCAGTATTTT,CASRLAGGGTDTQYF
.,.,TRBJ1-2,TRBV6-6,TGTGCCAGCAGGGGACCGGGACAAATCCTCTATGGCTACACCTTC,CASRGPGQILYGYTF
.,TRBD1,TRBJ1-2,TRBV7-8,TGTGCCAGCAGCTTCCCCGGGACAGGGAGCTATGGCTACACCTTC,CASSFPGTGSYGYTF
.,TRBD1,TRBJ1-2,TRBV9,TGTGCCAGCAGCGCTTGGGACAGCACTCACTATGGCTACACCTTC,CASSAWDSTHYGYTF
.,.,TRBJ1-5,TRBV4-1,TGCGCCAGCAGCCAAGGACAGATCGGGAATCAGCCCCAGCATTTT,CASSQGQIGNQPQHF
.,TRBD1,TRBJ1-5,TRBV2,TGTGCCAGCAATACAGACAGGGATGGTCAGCCCCAGCATTTT,CASNTDRDGQPQHF
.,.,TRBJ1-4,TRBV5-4,TGTGCCAGCAGCTTGGCGGGAGAGTTGGGGGAAAAACTGTTTTTT,CASSLAGELGEKLFF
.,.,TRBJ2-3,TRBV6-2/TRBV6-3,TGTGCCAGCAGCGCCCCGCTTGGACATGTCACAGATACGCAGTATTTT,CASSAPLGHVTDTQYF
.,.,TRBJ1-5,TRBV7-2,TGTGCCAGCAGCTTGGGCGGACTAAGCAATCAGCCCCAGCATTTT,CASSLGGLSNQPQHF
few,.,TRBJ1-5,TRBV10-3,TGTGCCATCAGAGGACAAGGGTCCAATCAGCCCCAGCATTTT,CAIRGQGSNQPQHF
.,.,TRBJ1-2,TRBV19,TGTGCCAGTAGTCCAGGGCATGGCTACACCTTC,CASSPGHGYTF
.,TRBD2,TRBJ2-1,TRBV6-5,TGTGCCACTCAGAGGCGGGAGGGCGGTGAGCAGTTCTTC,CATQRREGGEQFF
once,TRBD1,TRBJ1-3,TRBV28,TGTGCCAGCAGTTTCCGCGGACAGGGAAGAAACACCATATATTTT,CASSFRGQGRNTIYF
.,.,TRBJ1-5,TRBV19,TGTGCCACCCTATCCGGGTCCGATAGCAATCAGCCCCAGCATTTT,CATLSGSDSNQPQHF
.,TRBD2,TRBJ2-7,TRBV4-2,TGTGCCAGCAGCCAAGATGTGAGGGGTCGACTAGCGGGAGGGCTCAACTACGAGCAGTACTTC,CASSQDVRGRLAGGLNYEQYF
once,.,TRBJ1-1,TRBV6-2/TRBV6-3,TGTGCCAGCAGTTTACTTTCGAACACTGAAGCTTTCTTT,CASSLLSNTEAFF
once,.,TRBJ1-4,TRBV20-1,TGCAGTGTACCAGGACGGGGAAAACTGTTTTTT,CSVPGRGKLFF
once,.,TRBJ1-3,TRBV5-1,TGCGCCAGCAGCTTTCAGGGCGGGGGCCTCTCTGGAAACACCATATATTTT,CASSFQGGGLSGNTIYF
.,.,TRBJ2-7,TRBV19,TGTGCCAGTAGTATAGAAGGTCCAGGGATCTCCTACGAGCAGTACTTC,CASSIEGPGISYEQYF
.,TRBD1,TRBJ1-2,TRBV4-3,TGCGCCAGCAGCCAAGGTGTAGGGGGCAGATACAGGACCAACTATGGCTACACCTTC,CASSQGVGGRYRTNYGYTF
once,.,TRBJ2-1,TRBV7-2,TGTGCCAGCAGCTTATTCTTAAACAATGAGCAGTTCTTC,CASSLFLNNEQFF
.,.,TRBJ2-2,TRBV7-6,TGTGCCAGCAGCTTAGGGGAAGGGAGCACCGGGGAGCTGTTTTTT,CASSLGEGSTGELFF
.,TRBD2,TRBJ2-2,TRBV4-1,TGCGCCAGCAGCCGAGGGGAACGGGCTAGCGGGATAGGTAACACCGGGGAGCTGTTTTTT,CASSRGERASGIGNTGELFF